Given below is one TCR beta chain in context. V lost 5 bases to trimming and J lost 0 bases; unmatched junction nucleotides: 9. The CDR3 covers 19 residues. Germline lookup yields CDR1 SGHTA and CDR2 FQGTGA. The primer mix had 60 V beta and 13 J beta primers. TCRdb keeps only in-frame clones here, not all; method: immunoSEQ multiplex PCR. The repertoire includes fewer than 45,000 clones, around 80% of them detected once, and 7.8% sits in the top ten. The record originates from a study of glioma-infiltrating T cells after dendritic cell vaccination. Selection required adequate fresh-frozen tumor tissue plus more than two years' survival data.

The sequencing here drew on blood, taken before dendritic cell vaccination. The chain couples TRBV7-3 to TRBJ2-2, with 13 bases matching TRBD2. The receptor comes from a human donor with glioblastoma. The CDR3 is CASSPGLAGLITNTGELFF. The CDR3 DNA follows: TGTGCCAGCAGCCCGGGACTAGCGGGACTTATTACGAACACCGGGGAGCTGTTTTTT.